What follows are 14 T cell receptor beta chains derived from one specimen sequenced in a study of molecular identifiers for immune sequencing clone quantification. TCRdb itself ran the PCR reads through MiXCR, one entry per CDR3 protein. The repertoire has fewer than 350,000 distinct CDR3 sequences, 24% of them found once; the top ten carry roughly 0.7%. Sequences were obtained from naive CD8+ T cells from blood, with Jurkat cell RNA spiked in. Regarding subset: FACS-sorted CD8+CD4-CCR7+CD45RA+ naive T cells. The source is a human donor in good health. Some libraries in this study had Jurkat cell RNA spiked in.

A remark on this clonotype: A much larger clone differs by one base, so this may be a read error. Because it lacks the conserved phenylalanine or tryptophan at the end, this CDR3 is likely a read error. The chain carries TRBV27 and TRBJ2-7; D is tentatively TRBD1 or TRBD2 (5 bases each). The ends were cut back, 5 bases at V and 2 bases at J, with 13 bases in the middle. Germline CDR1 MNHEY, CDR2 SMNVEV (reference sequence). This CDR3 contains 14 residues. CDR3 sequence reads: CASSPGTETYEQYL. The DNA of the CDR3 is TGTGCCAGCAGTCCGGGGACGGAAACCTACGAGCAGTACCTC.

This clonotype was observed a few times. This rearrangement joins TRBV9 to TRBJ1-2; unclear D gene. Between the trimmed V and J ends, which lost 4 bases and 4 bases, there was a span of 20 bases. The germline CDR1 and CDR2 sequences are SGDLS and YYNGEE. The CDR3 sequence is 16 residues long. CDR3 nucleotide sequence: TGTGCCAGCAGCCCCCCCATCGGGGATTTAGTCTATGGCTACACCTTC. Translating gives CASSPPIGDLVYGYTF.

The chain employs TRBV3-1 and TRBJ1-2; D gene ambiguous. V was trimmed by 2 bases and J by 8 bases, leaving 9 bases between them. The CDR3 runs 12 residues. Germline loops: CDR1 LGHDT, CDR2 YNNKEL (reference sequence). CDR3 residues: CASSQMSWGYTF. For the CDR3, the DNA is TGTGCCAGCAGCCAAATGAGTTGGGGCTACACCTTC.

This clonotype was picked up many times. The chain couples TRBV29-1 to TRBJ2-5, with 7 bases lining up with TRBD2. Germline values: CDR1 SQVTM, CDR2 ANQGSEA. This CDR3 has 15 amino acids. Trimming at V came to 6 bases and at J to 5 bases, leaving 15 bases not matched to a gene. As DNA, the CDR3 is TGCAGCGTGCCAGGTCTGGCGGGAGATTGGGAGACCCAGTACTTC. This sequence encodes CSVPGLAGDWETQYF.

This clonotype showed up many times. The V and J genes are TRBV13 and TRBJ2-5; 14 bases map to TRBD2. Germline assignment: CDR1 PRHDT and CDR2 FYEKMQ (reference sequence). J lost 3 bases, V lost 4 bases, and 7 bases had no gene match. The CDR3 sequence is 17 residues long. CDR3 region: CASSSGTSGGQEETQYF. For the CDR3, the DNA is TGTGCCAGCAGCTCAGGGACTAGCGGGGGCCAGGAAGAGACCCAGTACTTC.

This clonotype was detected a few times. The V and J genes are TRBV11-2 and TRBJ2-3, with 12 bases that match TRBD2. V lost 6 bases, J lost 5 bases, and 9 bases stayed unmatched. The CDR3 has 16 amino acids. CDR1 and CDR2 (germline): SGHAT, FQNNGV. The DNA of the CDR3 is TGTGCCAGCAGTCCGTATCCGACTAGCGGGAGAGATACGCAGTATTTT. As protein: CASSPYPTSGRDTQYF.

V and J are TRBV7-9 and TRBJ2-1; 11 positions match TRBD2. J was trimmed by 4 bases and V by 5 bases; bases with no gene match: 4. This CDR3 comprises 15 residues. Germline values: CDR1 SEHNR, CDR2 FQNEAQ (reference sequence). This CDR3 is CASSQRLAGYNEQFF. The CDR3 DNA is TGTGCCAGCAGCCAAAGACTAGCGGGGTACAATGAGCAGTTCTTC.

The CDR3: CASSSPDRDPYTEAFF. CDR3 coding DNA: TGTGCCAGCAGCTCACCCGACAGGGATCCTTACACTGAAGCTTTCTTT. The chain has TRBV11-2 and TRBJ1-1; 7 positions match TRBD1. The CDR3 is 16 residues long. Germline CDR1 reads SGHAT; CDR2 reads FQNNGV. V gave up 4 bases and J gave up 3 bases; unmatched junction bases: 11.

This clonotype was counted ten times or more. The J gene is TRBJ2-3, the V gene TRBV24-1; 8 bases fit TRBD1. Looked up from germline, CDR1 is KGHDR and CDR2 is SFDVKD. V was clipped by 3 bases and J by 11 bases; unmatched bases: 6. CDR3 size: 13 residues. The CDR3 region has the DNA TGTGCCACCAGTGATCTAGGGACAGGCCGGCAGTATTTT. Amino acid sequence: CATSDLGTGRQYF.

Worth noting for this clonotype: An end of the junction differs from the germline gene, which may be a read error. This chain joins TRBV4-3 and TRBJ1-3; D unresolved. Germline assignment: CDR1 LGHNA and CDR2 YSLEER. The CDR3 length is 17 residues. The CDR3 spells CASSPSRAGYSGNTLYF. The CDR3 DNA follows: TGCGCCAGCAGCCCGTCCCGGGCAGGATACTCTGGAAACACCCTATATTTT.

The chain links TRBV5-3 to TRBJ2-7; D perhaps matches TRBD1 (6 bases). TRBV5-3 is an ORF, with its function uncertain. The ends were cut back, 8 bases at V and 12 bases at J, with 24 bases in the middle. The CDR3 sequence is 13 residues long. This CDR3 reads CASSAPDRYKRYF. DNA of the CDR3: TGTGCCAGCAGCGCGCCAGACAGGTACAAGCGGTACTTC.

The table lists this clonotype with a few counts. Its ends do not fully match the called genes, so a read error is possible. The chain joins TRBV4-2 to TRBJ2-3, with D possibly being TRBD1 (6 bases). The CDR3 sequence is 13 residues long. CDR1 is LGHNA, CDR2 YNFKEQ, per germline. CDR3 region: CATSTTGTDTQYF. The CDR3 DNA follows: TGTGCCACCAGCACCACAGGGACAGATACGCAGTATTTT.

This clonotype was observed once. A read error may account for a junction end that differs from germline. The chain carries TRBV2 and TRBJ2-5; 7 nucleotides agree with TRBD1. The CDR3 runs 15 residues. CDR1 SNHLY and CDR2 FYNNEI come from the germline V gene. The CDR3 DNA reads TGTGCCGGCAGGAGCCCACAGGGGAACCAAGAGACCCAGTACTTC. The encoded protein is CAGRSPQGNQETQYF.

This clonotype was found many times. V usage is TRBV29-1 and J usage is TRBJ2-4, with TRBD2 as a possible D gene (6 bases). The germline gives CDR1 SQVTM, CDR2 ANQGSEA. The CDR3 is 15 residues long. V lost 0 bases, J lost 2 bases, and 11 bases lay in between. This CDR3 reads CSVEDPRETKNIQYF. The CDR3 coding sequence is TGCAGCGTTGAAGATCCCCGGGAGACCAAAAACATTCAGTACTTC.